Listed below are T cell receptor beta chains from one sample, sequenced in a study of control samples from healthy donors and cancer patients. Sequencing used immunoSEQ multiplex PCR; TCRdb keeps in-frame clones, though not all of them. This table holds 130,000 or so clones, 85% to 90% found once. The material sequenced was PBMCs. These receptors all stem from a man aged 50 to 60 with head and neck cancer. CDR3s include the opening cysteine and the closing phenylalanine or tryptophan. D genes are given only for firm matches. The listing skips clone size in some rows; elsewhere it reads once, few, many or a size class.

D gene	clone size	V gene	J gene	CDR3 protein	CDR3 DNA
TRBD1	NA	TRBV5-1	TRBJ1-2	CASRETGSSALYGYTF	TGCGCCAGCAGGGAGACAGGGTCCAGCGCTCTCTATGGCTACACCTTC
NA	NA	TRBV27	TRBJ1-3	CASSLFPRNTIYF	TGTGCCAGCAGTCTCTTCCCCCGGAACACCATATATTTT
TRBD1	NA	TRBV6-5	TRBJ2-7	CASRPGTGSSYEQYF	TGTGCCAGCAGACCCGGGACAGGGAGCTCCTACGAGCAGTACTTC
NA	NA	TRBV7-2	TRBJ2-1	CASSFHREDEQFF	TGTGCCAGCAGCTTCCACAGGGAGGATGAGCAGTTCTTC
NA	NA	TRBV7-8	TRBJ2-5	CASSLSFSGETQYF	TGTGCCAGCAGCTTATCTTTTTCGGGGGAGACCCAGTACTTC
NA	few	TRBV7-2	TRBJ2-1	CASSFGGARNNEQFF	TGTGCCAGCAGCTTCGGGGGAGCAAGAAACAATGAGCAGTTCTTC
NA	NA	TRBV6-5	TRBJ2-4	CASSTDTGDIQYF	TGTGCCAGCAGTACTGACACGGGGGACATTCAGTACTTC
NA	NA	TRBV21-1	TRBJ2-5	CASGWPSGRSKETQYF	TGTGCCAGCGGATGGCCTAGCGGGAGGTCGAAAGAGACCCAGTACTTC
NA	NA	TRBV27	TRBJ1-6	CASSLSGTASSYNSPLHF	TGTGCCAGCAGCCTTAGCGGGACCGCGAGCTCCTATAATTCACCCCTCCACTTT
TRBD1	NA	TRBV11-2	TRBJ2-1	CASSFGQGTEQFF	TGTGCCAGCAGCTTCGGACAGGGGACTGAGCAGTTCTTC
TRBD2	NA	TRBV28	TRBJ2-7	CASSAGATWGEQYF	TGTGCCAGTTCCGCGGGAGCGACGTGGGGGGAGCAGTACTTC
TRBD1	NA	TRBV2	TRBJ1-2	CASSGQGDTGYTF	TGTGCCAGCAGCGGACAGGGGGATACTGGCTACACCTTC
NA	NA	TRBV5-4	TRBJ2-1	CASGFRLGGSYNEQFF	TGTGCCAGCGGTTTCCGACTCGGTGGCTCCTACAATGAGCAGTTCTTC
NA	NA	TRBV5-1	TRBJ1-1	CASSLEGFMTEAFF	TGCGCCAGCAGCTTGGAGGGGTTTATGACTGAAGCTTTCTTT
TRBD2	NA	TRBV9	TRBJ2-1	CASSVGGLAGYNEQFF	TGTGCCAGCAGCGTAGGGGGACTAGCGGGATACAATGAGCAGTTCTTC
NA	NA	TRBV2	TRBJ1-5	CASSPTGPRDQPQHF	TGTGCCAGCAGTCCCACGGGGCCTCGGGATCAGCCCCAGCATTTT
NA	NA	TRBV7-6	TRBJ1-1	CASTFPGGPNTEAFF	TGTGCCAGCACCTTCCCCGGGGGTCCGAACACTGAAGCTTTCTTT
TRBD1	NA	TRBV7-9	TRBJ1-1	CAGQGGGTEAFF	TGTGCCGGGCAGGGGGGAGGCACTGAAGCTTTCTTT
NA	NA	TRBV5-1	TRBJ1-6	CASSLEEHFSSYNSPLHF	TGCGCCAGCAGCTTGGAGGAACACTTCAGCTCCTATAATTCACCCCTCCACTTT
TRBD2	NA	TRBV7-9	TRBJ2-1	CASSPGLAGGLNSYNEQFF	TGTGCCAGCAGCCCCGGACTAGCGGGGGGCCTAAACTCCTACAATGAGCAGTTCTTC
TRBD1	few	TRBV28	TRBJ1-2	CASRESDRVGYGYTF	TGTGCCAGCAGGGAGTCGGACAGGGTGGGCTATGGCTACACCTTC
NA	NA	TRBV7-9	TRBJ1-2	CASSFVPRLSNYGYTF	TGTGCCAGCAGCTTTGTCCCACGGCTTTCTAACTATGGCTACACCTTC
NA	NA	TRBV28	TRBJ1-4	CASRVHREKLFF	TGTGCCAGCAGGGTGCACAGAGAAAAACTGTTTTTT
NA	NA	TRBV5-5	TRBJ1-1	CASSFLVGTEAFF	TGTGCCAGCAGCTTTCTTGTTGGCACTGAAGCTTTCTTT
NA	once	TRBV7-2	TRBJ2-6	CASSLGRVPRGANVLTF	TGTGCCAGCAGCTTAGGCAGGGTCCCACGGGGGGCCAACGTCCTGACTTTC
NA	NA	TRBV19	TRBJ1-4	CASSRGFNEKLFF	TGTGCCAGTAGTAGGGGGTTTAATGAAAAACTGTTTTTT
NA	NA	TRBV7-8	TRBJ1-4	CASRRGSPNEKLFF	TGTGCCAGCAGGAGAGGCAGCCCTAATGAAAAACTGTTTTTT
TRBD1	NA	TRBV7-9	TRBJ1-1	CASSFTGPQGGEAFF	TGTGCCAGCAGCTTCACCGGGCCCCAGGGGGGTGAAGCTTTCTTT
NA	NA	TRBV5-1	TRBJ1-2	CASSLSWTAGYTF	TGCGCCAGCAGCTTATCATGGACAGCAGGCTACACCTTC
NA	NA	TRBV24-1	TRBJ2-1	CATSDRRSGAYNEQFF	TGTGCCACCAGTGATCGTAGGTCAGGCGCCTACAATGAGCAGTTCTTC
NA	NA	TRBV20-1	TRBJ2-5	CSASSPSASETQYF	TGCAGTGCTAGTTCTCCTAGCGCTTCGGAGACCCAGTACTTC
NA	NA	TRBV28	TRBJ2-7	CASSLLFETAGYYEQYF	TGTGCCAGCAGTTTACTATTCGAGACGGCGGGATATTACGAGCAGTACTTC
TRBD2	NA	TRBV5-4	TRBJ2-3	CASRGDGTSGSSDTQYF	TGTGCCAGCAGGGGGGACGGGACTAGCGGGAGCTCAGATACGCAGTATTTT
NA	NA	TRBV25-1	TRBJ2-5	CASSPFRVQETQYF	TGTGCCAGCAGCCCTTTTCGGGTCCAAGAGACCCAGTACTTC
NA	NA	TRBV28	TRBJ2-7	CASSSGDWLAETYSYEQYF	TGTGCCAGCAGTTCGGGGGATTGGCTAGCCGAAACTTACTCCTACGAGCAGTACTTC
TRBD1	NA	TRBV2	TRBJ1-1	CASQDRGPEAFF	TGTGCCAGCCAGGACAGGGGCCCTGAAGCTTTCTTT
NA	NA	TRBV5-1	TRBJ1-4	CASSEPPGSKLFF	TGCGCCAGCAGCGAGCCCCCCGGGTCGAAACTGTTTTTT
NA	NA	TRBV6-5	TRBJ1-3	CASSPTSGARNTIYF	TGTGCCAGCAGTCCGACCTCAGGGGCAAGGAACACCATATATTTT
NA	NA	TRBV2	TRBJ1-1	CASSGEMNTEAFF	TGTGCCAGCAGTGGTGAGATGAACACTGAAGCTTTCTTT
NA	NA	TRBV3-1/TRBV3-2	TRBJ1-2	CASSQDLVGARGYTF	TGTGCCAGCAGCCAAGATTTGGTGGGGGCGCGAGGCTACACCTTC
NA	NA	TRBV24-1	TRBJ1-1	CATSDTLNTEAFF	TGTGCCACCAGTGATACACTGAACACTGAAGCTTTCTTT
NA	few	TRBV12-3/TRBV12-4	TRBJ2-7	CASSVDGTYEQYF	TGTGCCAGCAGTGTGGACGGTACCTACGAGCAGTACTTC
NA	NA	TRBV12-1	TRBJ2-3	CASSELQGAGGTDTQYF	TGTGCCAGCAGCGAATTACAGGGGGCTGGCGGCACAGATACGCAGTATTTT
TRBD2	NA	TRBV13	TRBJ2-1	CASSFVGSGDQQFF	TGTGCCAGCAGCTTCGTGGGTAGCGGGGACCAGCAGTTCTTC